The 32 T cell receptor delta chains in this list originate from one sample, sequenced in a study of gamma-delta T cells after stem cell transplantation. TCRdb reanalysed the RT-PCR reads with CATT. Here the sample spans approximately 2,500 delta-chain clones, around 3.1% being singletons. The sequenced material came from gamma-delta T cells. The source of these receptors is a human donor. It is not recorded whose cells these are; they may come from a transplant donor.

The chain recombines TRDV2 with TRDJ1; TRDD3 matches at 12 bases. There are 21 residues in the CDR3. CDR1 is GEAIGNYY, CDR2 EKD, per germline. J lost 0 bases, V lost 3 bases, and 19 bases had no gene match. In nucleotides, the CDR3 is TGTGCCTGTGACCGGATTCGTATACTGGGGGATACCCTCCCACACACCGATAAACTCATCTTT. This codes for CACDRIRILGDTLPHTDKLIF.

In regard to this clone: The TCRdb protein comes from a much larger clone and disagrees with this DNA's translation at residue 12, likely due to a read error; the protein given here is derived from the DNA. The chain couples TRDV2 to TRDJ1; 13 bases agree with TRDD3. V dropped 3 bases and J dropped 3; count of bases not matched to a gene: 9. This CDR3 region has 17 residues. Germline values: CDR1 GEAIGNYY, CDR2 EKD. Here the CDR3 reads CACDSLTGGYAADKLIF. The CDR3 coding sequence is TGTGCCTGTGACTCCCTTACTGGGGGATACGCCGCCGATAAACTCATCTTT.

To note about this clone: This DNA's translation and the protein TCRdb lists, from a much larger clone, do not match at residue 14, likely due to a read error; the protein shown is translated from the DNA. The chain carries TRDV2 and TRDJ1; 12 positions match TRDD3. Losses at the gene ends were 0 bases for V and 6 bases for J; bases not matched to a gene: 13. The CDR3 runs 18 residues. Germline CDR1 is GEAIGNYY and CDR2 is EKD. CDR3 region: CACDTLRTGGYLSNKLIF. CDR3 nucleotide sequence: TGTGCCTGTGACACCCTACGTACTGGGGGATACCTTTCCAATAAACTCATCTTT.

This clone was seen more than once but under ten times. It is likely a read error: a sequence one base away is far more abundant. V usage is TRDV2 and J usage is TRDJ3; no reliable D call. The germline V and J ends were trimmed by 0 bases and 0 bases, with 11 bases remaining between them. The CDR3 length is 18 residues. CDR1 and CDR2 (germline): GEAIGNYY, EKD. The CDR3 spells CACDTVPFSSWDTRQMFF. DNA for the CDR3: TGTGCCTGTGACACCGTGCCCTTTAGCTCCTGGGACACCCGACAGATGTTTTTC.

This clone has a handful of counts. This likely traces to a read error, being one base from a far larger clone. This specimen includes other DNA sequences encoding the same CDR3. This sequence joins TRDV2 and TRDJ1; 11 bases line up with TRDD3. With 3 bases clipped from V and 5 bases from J, the junction kept 7 bases outside the gene matches. The CDR3 has 15 residues. The germline V gene has CDR1 GEAIGNYY and CDR2 EKD. CDR3 region: CACDGVGDTADKLIF. CDR3 coding DNA: TGTGCCTGTGACGGAGTGGGGGATACGGCTGATAAACTCATCTTT.

This clone turned up a few times. This DNA translates differently at residue 3 from the TCRdb protein, which is that of a much larger clone; a read error is likely, and the protein shown is the DNA's own translation. The rearrangement joins TRDV2 to TRDJ1; perhaps TRDD3 as D (6 bases). Germline V CDR1 and CDR2: GEAIGNYY, EKD. The CDR3 has 19 residues. CDR3 in amino acids: CAWDTIGDGRHLYTDKLIF. The CDR3 DNA reads TGTGCCTGGGACACGATTGGGGATGGACGGCATTTGTACACCGATAAACTCATCTTT.

About this clone: One junction end disagrees with the germline gene, perhaps due to a read error. V gene TRDV1 combines with J gene TRDJ1, with D perhaps TRDD2 (5 bases). This CDR3 has 9 amino acids. Germline lookup yields CDR1 TSWWSYY and CDR2 QGS. The CDR3 nucleotides are TGTGCTCTTGGGGAACTGGCCTTCTTC. It yields the protein CALGELAFF.

This sequence joins TRDV2 and TRDJ1; 9 bases are shared with TRDD3. The germline gives CDR1 GEAIGNYY, CDR2 EKD. CDR3 size: 20 residues. V shed 1 base and J 0 bases; nucleotides not matched to a gene: 17. CDR3: CACDTLLGDTRGEYTDKLIF. The CDR3 DNA is TGTGCCTGTGACACTTTACTGGGGGACACCCGGGGCGAGTACACCGATAAACTCATCTTT.

This clone was counted only a few times. TCRdb attributes to this sequence the protein of a much larger clone, which differs from the DNA translation at residue 4; a read error is likely, and the protein displayed is translated from the DNA. The chain has TRDV2 and TRDJ1, with a weak D call TRDD3 (6 bases). Looked up from germline, CDR1 is GEAIGNYY and CDR2 is EKD. Trimming removed 5 bases from V and 1 base from J, with 16 bases in between. This CDR3 spans 15 amino acids. CDR3 amino acids: CACGTVGGGTDKLIF. The CDR3 DNA follows: TGTGCCTGTGGCACGGTGGGGGGGGGCACCGATAAACTCATCTTT.

This clone was observed a few times. The protein given by TCRdb reflects a much larger clone and differs at residue 8 from this DNA's translation, likely from a read error; the protein shown is the DNA's translation. V is TRDV2 and J is TRDJ1; 7 bases are shared with TRDD3. V lost 3 bases, J lost 0 bases, and 9 bases stayed unmatched. Germline CDR1 and CDR2: GEAIGNYY and EKD. The CDR3 has 16 amino acids. For the CDR3, the DNA is TGTGCCTGTGACGGGCTGGGGGCTTCGTACACCGATAAACTCATCTTT. Translating it yields CACDGLGASYTDKLIF.

This clone counts as medium-sized. J is TRDJ2 and V is TRDV2; 7 bases line up with TRDD3. This CDR3 is built from 15 residues. Germline-derived CDR1 and CDR2 are GEAIGNYY and EKD. The V gene end was trimmed by 0 bases and the J gene end by 6 bases; junction bases not matched to a gene: 6. CDR3 loop: CACDTLGATSAQLFF. The CDR3 DNA sequence: TGTGCCTGTGACACCCTGGGGGCGACCTCAGCACAACTCTTCTTT.

This clone was seen only a few times. This likely came from a read error, as a far larger clone is one base away. As DNA, the CDR3 is TGTGCCTTTAGTACACCTGGGGGATCTTCCGATGAACTCATCTTT. Its protein product is CAFSTPGGSSDELIF. The chain employs TRDV3 and TRDJ1; 9 bases map to TRDD3. Looked up from germline, CDR1 is TVYSNPD and CDR2 is GDNSRS (reference sequence). This CDR3 has 15 residues.

This clone appeared a few times. TCRdb's protein for this DNA is that of a much larger clone and differs from the translation at residue 5, likely a read error; the protein shown is the DNA translation. At the DNA level, this CDR3 is encoded by other sequences in the same sample as well. The chain links TRDV2 to TRDJ1, with 11 bases matching TRDD3. Germline V gene sequence: CDR1 GEAIGNYY, CDR2 EKD. The CDR3 is 18 residues long. Trimming removed 0 bases from V and 0 bases from J; junction bases left unmatched: 8. The CDR3 DNA follows: TGTGCCTGTGACACCCTGGGGGATACCCTCCCACACACCGATAAACTCATCTTT. It translates to CACDTLGDTLPHTDKLIF.

In regard to this clone: Translating this DNA gives a protein that differs at residue 12 from the TCRdb one, which belongs to a much larger clone; a read error is likely, and the protein shown is this translation. The chain has TRDV2 and TRDJ1; 8 nucleotides line up with TRDD3. This CDR3 comprises 18 residues. The junction had 13 bases not matched to a gene; V was cut back by 1 base and J by 1 base. Germline V gives CDR1 GEAIGNYY, CDR2 EKD. CDR3 sequence reads: CACDTLMTWTGGTDKLIF. CDR3 DNA sequence: TGTGCCTGTGACACTCTGATGACATGGACTGGGGGCACCGATAAACTCATCTTT.

This clone was observed a handful of times. The V and J genes are TRDV2 and TRDJ1; 10 bases line up with TRDD3. V was clipped by 3 bases and J by 0 bases; unmatched bases: 15. The length of the CDR3 is 19 residues. Germline V CDR1 and CDR2: GEAIGNYY, EKD. The CDR3 DNA reads TGTGCCTGTGACCCTCTCTTGACGGGGGATACGCCGTACACCGATAAACTCATCTTT. The encoded protein is CACDPLLTGDTPYTDKLIF.

Of note for this clone: TCRdb shows a much larger clone's protein in place of this DNA's translation, and the two differ at residue 14, likely through a read error; the protein shown is translated from the DNA. This chain joins TRDV1 and TRDJ1, with TRDD2 matching over 9 bases. V lost 1 base and J lost 1; bases outside the gene matches: 16. From germline, CDR1 is TSWWSYY and CDR2 QGS. The CDR3 spans 20 residues. Written as DNA, the CDR3 is TGTGCTCTTGGGGAACCCCCCTTCCTACCCCTGGAGGGGTGCACCGATAAACTCATCTTT. Residues: CALGEPPFLPLEGCTDKLIF.

This clone occurred a few times. The protein given by TCRdb reflects a much larger clone and differs at residue 16 from this DNA's translation, likely from a read error; the protein shown is the DNA's translation. The chain combines TRDV2 with TRDJ2; TRDD3 matches 13 bases. This CDR3 comprises 22 residues. The germline CDR1 and CDR2 sequences are GEAIGNYY and EKD. V lost 3 bases, J lost 4 bases, and 22 bases stayed unmatched. The CDR3 spells CACDGLPPTLLGDTASTAQLFF. In nucleotides, the CDR3 is TGTGCCTGTGACGGCCTTCCTCCGACATTACTGGGGGATACGGCTTCGACAGCACAACTCTTCTTT.

About this clone: This probably arose from a read error, given a far larger clone one base away. The same CDR3 can be traced to other DNA sequences in this sample. The chain has TRDV2 and TRDJ1, with 10 bases aligning to TRDD3. This CDR3 is 18 amino acids long. Germline values: CDR1 GEAIGNYY, CDR2 EKD. Here the CDR3 reads CACDPLRGGYAYTDKLIF. The CDR3 region has the DNA TGTGCCTGTGACCCTTTACGAGGGGGATACGCGTACACCGATAAACTAATCTTT.

This clone was detected ten times or more. A single base separates this from a much larger clone, so it may be a read error. Different DNA sequences within this sample yield the same CDR3. The chain employs TRDV2 and TRDJ1, with 10 bases that match TRDD3. Germline assignment: CDR1 GEAIGNYY and CDR2 EKD. V shed 7 bases and J 0 bases; nucleotides not matched to a gene: 16. The CDR3 sequence is 18 residues long. The CDR3 DNA follows: TGTGCCTGCGACCCTTTACGAGGGGGATACGCGTACACCGATAAACTCATCTTT. As protein: CACDPLRGGYAYTDKLIF.

Note on this clone: TCRdb's protein for this DNA is that of a much larger clone and differs from the translation at residue 6, likely a read error; the protein shown is the DNA translation. J is TRDJ1 and V is TRDV2; no reliable D call. V shed 3 bases and J shed 0 bases, with 13 bases lying between them. Looked up from germline, CDR1 is GEAIGNYY and CDR2 is EKD. The CDR3 contains 15 residues. The CDR3 spells CACDPIGAYTDKLIF. In DNA, the CDR3 is TGTGCCTGTGACCCCATAGGGGCGTACACCGATAAACTCATCTTT.

This clone came up a few times. Translating this DNA gives a protein that differs at residue 11 from the TCRdb one, which belongs to a much larger clone; a read error is likely, and the protein shown is this translation. The V call is TRDV3, the J call TRDJ1; TRDD3 aligns across 9 bases. Per the germline V gene, CDR1 is TVYSNPD and CDR2 is GDNSRS (reference sequence). CDR3 length: 15 amino acids. The chain's CDR3 is CAFSTPGGSSNKLTF. The CDR3 nucleotides are TGTGCCTTTAGTACACCTGGGGGATCTTCCAATAAACTCACCTTT.

Only a few counts were recorded for this clone. The J gene is TRDJ1, the V gene TRDV2; 9 bases align to TRDD3. Germline V gene data show CDR1 as GEAIGNYY and CDR2 as EKD. V was clipped by 1 base and J by 0 bases; unmatched bases: 17. This CDR3 is built from 20 residues. This chain's CDR3 is CACDTVGSTGGHKYTDKLIF. The CDR3, as DNA: TGTGCCTGTGACACTGTGGGGAGTACTGGGGGACATAAGTACACCGATAAACTCATCTTT.

This clone appeared a few times. A much larger clone differs by one base, so this may be a read error. Other nucleotide sequences from this sample produce the same CDR3. V and J are TRDV2 and TRDJ1; TRDD3 aligns across 10 bases. Germline V gene data show CDR1 as GEAIGNYY and CDR2 as EKD. This CDR3 has 16 residues. The DNA for the CDR3 is TGCGCCTGTGACAGTCTGGGGGATAGTGGCACCGATAAACTCATCTTT. Encoded protein: CACDSLGDSGTDKLIF.

For this clone: TCRdb pairs this DNA with a much larger clone's protein that differs at residue 13, likely a read error; the protein shown was translated from the DNA. The J gene is TRDJ1, the V gene TRDV1, with D perhaps matching TRDD3 (6 bases). The germline V gene has CDR1 TSWWSYY and CDR2 QGS. The CDR3 sequence is 15 residues long. The CDR3 nucleotides read TGTGCTCTTGGGGAACTAGTCTGGGGCACCGATAAACCCATCTTT. Its translation: CALGELVWGTDKPIF.

For this clone: A far larger clone is off by one base, so a read error is likely. The chain has TRDV2 and TRDJ3, with TRDD3 identical over 8 bases. The CDR3 is 25 residues long. Germline V lookup: CDR1 GEAIGNYY, CDR2 EKD. Unmatched junction bases numbered 24, after V lost 0 bases and J lost 0 bases. The CDR3 reads CACDTPPTPYVSGDNASWDTRQMFF. In DNA, the CDR3 is TGTGCCTGTGACACCCCTCCGACCCCCTACGTTTCGGGGGATAATGCCTCCTGGGACACCCGACAGATGTTTTTC.

This clone was detected only a few times. TCRdb's protein, taken from a much larger clone, differs from this DNA's translation at residue 3, likely owing to a read error; the protein displayed comes from the DNA. This sequence joins TRDV2 and TRDJ1; 8 bases are shared with TRDD3. Germline assignment: CDR1 GEAIGNYY and CDR2 EKD. CDR3 length equals 16 residues. This chain's CDR3 is CARDPLTGGNTDKLIF. CDR3 nucleotide sequence: TGTGCCCGTGACCCCCTTACTGGGGGTAACACCGATAAACTCATCTTT.

This clone was seen more than once but under ten times. This likely reflects a read error, since a far larger clone is one base away. The same CDR3 arises from other DNA sequences in this sample as well. The CDR3 DNA sequence: TGTGCTCTTGGGGCTTTTCCTAGTTTGGGTTTAGACAAACTCATCTTT. This translates into CALGAFPSLGLDKLIF. The V gene is TRDV1, the J gene TRDJ1; perhaps TRDD2 as D (6 bases). The germline V and J ends were trimmed by 4 bases and 8 bases, with 23 bases remaining between them. Germline lookup yields CDR1 TSWWSYY and CDR2 QGS. The CDR3 spans 16 residues.

There are a few counts of this clone. The TCRdb record carries a much larger clone's protein, which differs from this DNA's translation at residue 11; a read error is the likely cause, and the protein listed here is the DNA translation. The V gene is TRDV2, the J gene TRDJ1; TRDD3 aligns across 7 bases. CDR3 size: 17 residues. Germline V gene data show CDR1 as GEAIGNYY and CDR2 as EKD. The CDR3 is CACDTMGAGGHTDKLIF. For the CDR3, the DNA is TGTGCCTGTGACACGATGGGAGCTGGGGGCCACACCGATAAACTCATCTTC.

Note on this clone: The protein TCRdb gives is from a much larger clone and does not agree with this DNA's translation at residue 14, likely a read error; the protein shown here comes from the DNA. J is TRDJ1 and V is TRDV2; 7 nucleotides align to TRDD3. The CDR3 contains 18 residues. Germline CDR1 is GEAIGNYY and CDR2 is EKD. The DNA of the CDR3 is TGTGCCTGTGACACCGTAGCAACTGGGGACCCGTACACCTATAAACTCATCTTT. This translates into CACDTVATGDPYTYKLIF.

As regards this clone: TCRdb pairs this DNA with a much larger clone's protein that differs at residue 4, likely a read error; the protein shown was translated from the DNA. The chain carries TRDV2 and TRDJ1; 12 bases map to TRDD3. V shed 5 bases and J 0 bases; nucleotides not matched to a gene: 15. The CDR3 spans 19 residues. Germline V gene sequence: CDR1 GEAIGNYY, CDR2 EKD. CDR3 coding DNA: TGTGCCTGTGGCACTGTTCTGGGGGATACGAAGGGCCACACCGATAAACTCATCTTT. Amino acids: CACGTVLGDTKGHTDKLIF.

Details on this clone: A junction end diverges from the germline sequence, so it may reflect a read error. The sample has other DNA sequences that encode this CDR3 too. V gene TRDV2 combines with J gene TRDJ1; a possible D gene is TRDD3 (9 bases). From germline, CDR1 is GEAIGNYY and CDR2 EKD. There are 23 residues in the CDR3. The CDR3 DNA is TGTGCCTGTGACACCCTTCCTACGAGGTCGGCTGGGGGATCAGATATTAACACCGATAAGCTCATCTTT. Amino acid sequence: CACDTLPTRSAGGSDINTDKLIF.

The sample holds a few counts of this clone. A read error is likely here: a far larger clone is one base away. The sample carries other DNA sequences with the same CDR3. This chain joins TRDV2 and TRDJ1; TRDD3 agrees at 12 bases. Germline CDR1 is GEAIGNYY and CDR2 is EKD. The CDR3 totals 19 residues. The trim removed 7 bases at V and 4 bases at J, leaving 21 bases unmatched. CDR3 nucleotide sequence: TGTGCCTGCGACTCGCTGGGGGATACGCGATTTGGTGCGGGCGATAAACTCATCTTT. Protein product: CACDSLGDTRFGAGDKLIF.